This T cell receptor (beta chain) was recovered during a study of OX40 agonist ivuxolimab in advanced cancers. The wider study: From roughly 23 to 90 years was the age range, with a mean of around 54 years, and approximately 84% were male.

The data were produced by immunoSEQ multiplex PCR, yet TCRdb's version contains in-frame clones alone and is incomplete. The sample holds approximately 100,000 clones, around 88% seen once. Germline loops: CDR1 LNHDA, CDR2 SQIVND (reference sequence). V lost 6 bases to trimming and J lost 1 base, with 12 bases between them. This CDR3 spans 14 amino acids. The receptor's source is an adult with an advanced solid tumor such as melanoma, head and neck, liver or kidney cancer. The material was CD4+ or CD8+ T cells sorted from blood, obtained in a trial of the OX40 agonist ivuxolimab. J is TRBJ1-1 and V is TRBV19, with D tentatively TRBD1 (6 bases). CDR3 sequence (DNA): TGTGCCAGTAGCCTAGGGGGGCCGAACACTGAAGCTTTCTTT. It is translated as CASSLGGPNTEAFF.